This TCR beta chain was obtained from a study of blood T cell repertoires in COVID-19. For the study at large: Collection of acute and convalescent COVID-19 samples took place in the United States, Italy and Spain. From T cells, B-cell-depleted T cells, or PBMCs came the material, which was cDNA or gDNA.

V lost 9 bases, J lost 7 bases, and 16 bases lay in between. The germline CDR1 and CDR2 sequences are LNHDA and SQIVND (reference sequence). CDR3 size: 13 residues. Under the authors' procedure: Nucleated cell number was recorded as an estimate derived from reference gene primer amplification. Method: immunoSEQ multiplex PCR; TCRdb's copy keeps in-frame clones and lacks some. The DNA was the basis for D and trimming; V, J and clone size are from that table. The sample shows 130,000 to 150,000 clones, approximately 88% of them seen only once. The chain employs TRBV19 and TRBJ1-5; perhaps TRBD1 as D (5 bases). Sequencing used peripheral blood. The sequence came from a human donor in a cohort sampled during active COVID-19. CDR3 in DNA: TGTGCCAGCGAAGCGGGGGGAGGACAGCCCCAGCATTTT. The encoded protein is CASEAGGGQPQHF.